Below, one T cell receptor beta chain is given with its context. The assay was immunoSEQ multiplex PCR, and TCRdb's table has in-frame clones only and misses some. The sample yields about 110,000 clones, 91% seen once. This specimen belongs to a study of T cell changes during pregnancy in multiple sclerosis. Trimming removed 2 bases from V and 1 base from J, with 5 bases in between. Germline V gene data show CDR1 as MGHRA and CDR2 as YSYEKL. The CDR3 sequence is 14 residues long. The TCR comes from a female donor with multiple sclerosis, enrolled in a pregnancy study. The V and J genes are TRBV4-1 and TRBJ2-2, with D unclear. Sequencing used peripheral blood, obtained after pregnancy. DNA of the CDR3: TGCGCCAGCAGCCAACCAGGGAACACCGGGGAGCTGTTTTTT. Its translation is CASSQPGNTGELFF.